This T cell receptor beta chain was recovered during a study of identical twins. This clonotype was picked up a small number of times. What it binds is not known. Between the trimmed V and J ends, which lost 10 bases and 5 bases, there was a span of 14 bases. In germline, CDR1 is SNHLY, CDR2 FYNNEI. This CDR3 has 12 amino acids. General study points: Models underestimated out-of-frame TCR alpha sharing in monozygotic twins.

TCRdb reprocessed the 5' RACE reads with MiXCR, giving one entry per CDR3 protein. The sample shows about 470,000 distinct CDR3 sequences, less than 25% of them seen only once. The same data also went into a second study, on T cells expressing NK-cell markers.

This receptor was identified in a woman aged 18-35 years in good health. V gene TRBV2 combines with J gene TRBJ1-2, with no clear D. Sample: CD4+ T cells sorted from blood. The DNA of the CDR3 is TGTGCCACAGCCGCAGAGGGATATGGCTACACCTTC. Translation: CATAAEGYGYTF.